The 10 T cell receptor beta chains listed next were all sequenced from one sample in a study of PD-1 blockade in classical Hodgkin lymphoma. Every patient was affected by relapse after autologous stem cell transplantation, while exposure to brentuximab vedotin was not uniform. Magnetic negative selection purified CD4+ T cells from thawed PBMCs. Sequencing used immunoSEQ multiplex PCR; TCRdb keeps in-frame clones, though not all of them. Of thousands of clones listed, 80% are singletons. The sample consisted of CD4+ T cells from blood, taken at baseline. These receptor sequences come from a human donor with classical Hodgkin lymphoma.

The V gene is TRBV27, the J gene TRBJ2-2; 10 nucleotides align to TRBD1. V lost 6 bases to trimming and J lost 6 bases; unmatched junction nucleotides: 10. This CDR3 spans 16 amino acids. The germline CDR1 and CDR2 sequences are MNHEY and SMNVEV (reference sequence). CDR3 residues: CASSKATGGGSGELFF. The DNA of the CDR3 is TGTGCCAGCAGCAAAGCGACAGGGGGCGGTTCCGGGGAGCTGTTTTTT.

The rearrangement joins TRBV30 to TRBJ2-1; perhaps TRBD2 as D (6 bases). The V end was cut by 1 base, the J end by 8 bases, with 12 bases between. The CDR3 contains 13 residues. Germline values: CDR1 GTSNPN, CDR2 SVGIG (reference sequence). The CDR3 is CAWSGLARDEQFF. The CDR3 nucleotides are TGTGCCTGGAGTGGGCTAGCGAGGGATGAGCAGTTCTTC.

The chain employs TRBV11-2 and TRBJ1-4; 7 bases match TRBD1. Trimming at V came to 5 bases and at J to 7 bases, leaving 10 bases not matched to a gene. Germline CDR1 is SGHAT and CDR2 is FQNNGV. The CDR3 has 15 amino acids. In DNA, the CDR3 is TGTGCCAGCAGCGTTAGACAGGGCGGGAGTGAAAAACTGTTTTTT. It translates to CASSVRQGGSEKLFF.

The CDR3 DNA reads TGTGCCAGCAGTAAATCGACACCGGTTACCTATGGCTACACCTTC. Encoded protein: CASSKSTPVTYGYTF. The chain uses TRBV6-1 and TRBJ1-2; D gene ambiguous. Looked up from germline, CDR1 is MNHNS and CDR2 is SASEGT. The ends were cut back, 5 bases at V and 4 bases at J, with 17 bases in the middle. This CDR3 region has 15 residues.

The rearrangement links TRBV28 to TRBJ2-3, with 11 bases aligning to TRBD2. Germline V gene data show CDR1 as MDHEN and CDR2 as SYDVKM. J was trimmed by 8 bases and V by 6 bases; bases with no gene match: 10. The CDR3 has 15 residues. The CDR3 bases are TGTGCCAGCAGCAAAACTAGCGGGAGCCTTGCTACGCAGTATTTT. This sequence encodes CASSKTSGSLATQYF. Full variable domain (missing parts from reference TRBV28 and TRBJ2-3): DVKVTQSSRYLVKRTGEKVFLECVQDMDHENMFWYRQDPGLGLRLIYFSYDVKMKEKGDIPEGYSVSREKKERFSLILESASTNQTSMYLCASSKTSGSLATQYFGPGTRLTVL.

J is TRBJ1-1 and V is TRBV11-2; 7 bases agree with TRBD1. Germline V gives CDR1 SGHAT, CDR2 FQNNGV. V lost 5 bases to trimming and J lost 0 bases; unmatched junction nucleotides: 15. CDR3 length: 18 amino acids. As DNA, the CDR3 is TGTGCCAGCAGCGCGTCGGGGAAAGGACAGGCGCTGAACACTGAAGCTTTCTTT. It specifies CASSASGKGQALNTEAFF.

This clone has only one observation. The chain is built from TRBV19 and TRBJ1-2; D is possibly TRBD1 (6 bases). V was pared by 6 bases and J by 4 bases, with 15 bases between. There are 14 residues in the CDR3. The germline gives CDR1 LNHDA, CDR2 SQIVND (reference sequence). CDR3 DNA sequence: TGTGCCAGTAGGAGGTCTGAGGGGGGCTATGGCTACACCTTC. It encodes CASRRSEGGYGYTF.

The chain recombines TRBV2 with TRBJ1-5; no clear D. This CDR3 is 12 amino acids long. Germline V lookup: CDR1 SNHLY, CDR2 FYNNEI. The V end was cut by 10 bases, the J end by 2 bases, with 9 bases between. The CDR3 DNA follows: TGTGCCACCGCCGGGGGCAATCAGCCCCAGCATTTT. Translating it yields CATAGGNQPQHF.

The V gene is TRBV7-8, the J gene TRBJ2-1, with TRBD1 identical over 9 bases. V was clipped by 5 bases and J by 4 bases; unmatched bases: 9. Looked up from germline, CDR1 is SGHVS and CDR2 is FQNEAQ. The CDR3 has 16 amino acids. This chain's CDR3 is CASSPEGQGIYNEQFF. The CDR3 region has the DNA TGTGCCAGCAGCCCCGAGGGACAGGGCATTTACAATGAGCAGTTCTTC.

J is TRBJ1-2 and V is TRBV7-2, with TRBD1 matching 10 bases. Trimming at V came to 0 bases and at J to 6 bases, leaving 4 bases not matched to a gene. Germline CDR1 SGHTA, CDR2 FQGNSA. This CDR3 contains 15 residues. The CDR3 reads CASSLAPGTGDGYTF. The CDR3 DNA reads TGTGCCAGCAGCTTAGCCCCTGGGACAGGGGATGGCTACACCTTC.